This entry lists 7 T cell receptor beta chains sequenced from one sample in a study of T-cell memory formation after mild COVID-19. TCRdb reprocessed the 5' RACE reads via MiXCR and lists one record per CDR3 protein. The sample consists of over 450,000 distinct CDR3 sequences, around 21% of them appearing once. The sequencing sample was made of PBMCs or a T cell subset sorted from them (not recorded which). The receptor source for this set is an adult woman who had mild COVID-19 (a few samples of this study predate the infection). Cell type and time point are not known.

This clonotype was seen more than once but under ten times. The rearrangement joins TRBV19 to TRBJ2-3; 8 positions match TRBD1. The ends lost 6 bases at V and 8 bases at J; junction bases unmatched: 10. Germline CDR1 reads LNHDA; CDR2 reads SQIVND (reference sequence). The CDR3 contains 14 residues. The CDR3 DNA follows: TGTGCCAGTAGGAAGACAGGGGTCGGAGCTACGCAGTATTTT. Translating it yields CASRKTGVGATQYF.

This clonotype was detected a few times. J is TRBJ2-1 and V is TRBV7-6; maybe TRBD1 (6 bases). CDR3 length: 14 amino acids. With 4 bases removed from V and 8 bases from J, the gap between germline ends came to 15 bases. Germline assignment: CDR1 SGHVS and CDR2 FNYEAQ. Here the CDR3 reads CASSSSDRSHEQFF. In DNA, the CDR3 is TGTGCCAGCAGCTCCTCTGACAGGTCTCATGAGCAGTTCTTC.

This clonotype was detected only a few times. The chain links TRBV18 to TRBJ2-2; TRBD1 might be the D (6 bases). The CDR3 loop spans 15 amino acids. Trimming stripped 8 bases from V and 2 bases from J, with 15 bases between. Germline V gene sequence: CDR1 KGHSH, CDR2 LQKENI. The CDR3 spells CASQRSTGNTGELFF. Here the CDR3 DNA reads TGTGCCAGCCAAAGATCGACAGGAAACACCGGGGAGCTGTTTTTT. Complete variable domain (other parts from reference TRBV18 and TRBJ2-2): NAGVMQNPRHLVRRRGQEARLRCSPMKGHSHVYWYRQLPEEGLKFMVYLQKENIIDESGMPKERFSAEFPKEGPSILRIQQVVRGDSAAYFCASQRSTGNTGELFFGEGSRLTVL.

CDR3 DNA: TGCAGTGCACCCACCGGGACTAGCGTAACCTACGAGCAGTACTTC. Its translation is CSAPTGTSVTYEQYF. The rearrangement uses TRBV20-1 and TRBJ2-7, with TRBD2 matching 10 bases. Trimming at V came to 6 bases and at J to 2 bases, leaving 10 bases not matched to a gene. Germline CDR1 is DFQATT and CDR2 is SNEGSKA (reference sequence). The CDR3 has 15 amino acids.

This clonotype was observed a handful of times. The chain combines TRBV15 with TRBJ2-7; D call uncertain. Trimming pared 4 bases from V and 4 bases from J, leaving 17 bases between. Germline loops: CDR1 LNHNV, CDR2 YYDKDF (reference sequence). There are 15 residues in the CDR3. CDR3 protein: CATSTTSTVGYEQYF. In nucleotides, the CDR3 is TGTGCCACCAGCACAACGTCGACCGTAGGGTACGAGCAGTACTTC. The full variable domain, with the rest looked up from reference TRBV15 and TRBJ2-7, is DAMVIQNPRYQVTQFGKPVTLSCSQTLNHNVMYWYQQKSSQAPKLLFHYYDKDFNNEADTPDNFQSRRPNTSFCFLDIRSPGLGDTAMYLCATSTTSTVGYEQYFGPGTRLTVT.

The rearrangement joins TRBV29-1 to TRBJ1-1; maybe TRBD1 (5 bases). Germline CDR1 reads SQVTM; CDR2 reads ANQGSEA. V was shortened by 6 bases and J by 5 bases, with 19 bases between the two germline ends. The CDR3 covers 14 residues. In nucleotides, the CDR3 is TGCAGCGTCACCCCCATCGGGGGGGGGACTGAAGCTTTCTTT. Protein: CSVTPIGGGTEAFF.

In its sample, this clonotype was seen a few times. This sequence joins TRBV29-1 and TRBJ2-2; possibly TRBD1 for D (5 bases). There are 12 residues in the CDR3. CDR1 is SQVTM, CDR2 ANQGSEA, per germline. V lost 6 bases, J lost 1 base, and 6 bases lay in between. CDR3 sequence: CSVGQNTGELFF. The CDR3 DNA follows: TGCAGCGTGGGGCAGAACACCGGGGAGCTGTTTTTT.